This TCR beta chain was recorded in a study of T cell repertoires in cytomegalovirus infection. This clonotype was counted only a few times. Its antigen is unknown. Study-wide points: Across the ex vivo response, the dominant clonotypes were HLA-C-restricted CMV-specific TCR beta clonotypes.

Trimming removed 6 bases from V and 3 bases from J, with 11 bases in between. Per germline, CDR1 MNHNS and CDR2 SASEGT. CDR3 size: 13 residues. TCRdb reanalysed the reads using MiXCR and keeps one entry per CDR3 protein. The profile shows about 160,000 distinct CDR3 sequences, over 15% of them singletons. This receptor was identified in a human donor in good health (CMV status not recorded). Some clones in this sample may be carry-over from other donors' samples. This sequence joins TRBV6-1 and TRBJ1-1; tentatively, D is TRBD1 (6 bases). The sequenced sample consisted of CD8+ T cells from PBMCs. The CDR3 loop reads CASSPGQYTEAFF. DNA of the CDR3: TGTGCCAGCAGCCCCGGACAGTACACTGAAGCTTTCTTT.